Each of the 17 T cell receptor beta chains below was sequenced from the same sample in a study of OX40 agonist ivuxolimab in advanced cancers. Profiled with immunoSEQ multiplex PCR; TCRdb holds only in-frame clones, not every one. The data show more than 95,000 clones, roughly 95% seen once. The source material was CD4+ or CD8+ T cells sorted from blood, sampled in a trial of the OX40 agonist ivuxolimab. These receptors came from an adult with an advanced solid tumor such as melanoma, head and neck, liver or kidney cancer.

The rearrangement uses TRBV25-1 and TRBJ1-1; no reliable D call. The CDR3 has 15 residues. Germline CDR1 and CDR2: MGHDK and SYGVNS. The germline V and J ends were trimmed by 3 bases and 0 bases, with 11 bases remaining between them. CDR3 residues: CASSDLKKVNTEAFF. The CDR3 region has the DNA TGTGCCAGCAGTGACCTAAAAAAGGTGAACACTGAAGCTTTCTTT.

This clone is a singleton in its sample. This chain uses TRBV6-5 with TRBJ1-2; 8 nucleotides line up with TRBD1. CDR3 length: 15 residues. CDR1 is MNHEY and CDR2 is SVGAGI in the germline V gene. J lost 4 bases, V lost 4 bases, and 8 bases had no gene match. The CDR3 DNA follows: TGTGCCAGCAGTTCTACCCCCGGACAGGGCTATGGCTACACCTTC. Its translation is CASSSTPGQGYGYTF.

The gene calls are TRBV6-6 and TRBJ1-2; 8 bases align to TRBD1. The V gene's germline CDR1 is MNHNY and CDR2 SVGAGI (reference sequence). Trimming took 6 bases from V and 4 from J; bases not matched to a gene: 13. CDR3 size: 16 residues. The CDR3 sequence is CASSPKRPGGGYGYTF. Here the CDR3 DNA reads TGTGCCAGCAGCCCAAAAAGGCCAGGGGGCGGCTATGGCTACACCTTC.

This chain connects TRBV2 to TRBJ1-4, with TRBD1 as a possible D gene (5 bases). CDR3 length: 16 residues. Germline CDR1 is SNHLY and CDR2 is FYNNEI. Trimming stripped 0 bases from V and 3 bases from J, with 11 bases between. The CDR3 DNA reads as TGTGCCAGCAGTGAAGCGGGTGGGGCGGCTAATGAAAAACTGTTTTTT. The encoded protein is CASSEAGGAANEKLFF.

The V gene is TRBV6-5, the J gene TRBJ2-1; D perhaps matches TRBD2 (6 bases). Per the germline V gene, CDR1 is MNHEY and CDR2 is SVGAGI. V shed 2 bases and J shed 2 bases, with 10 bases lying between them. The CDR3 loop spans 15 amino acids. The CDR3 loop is CASSYRRGTYNEQFF. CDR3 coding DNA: TGTGCCAGCAGTTACAGGCGGGGTACCTACAATGAGCAGTTCTTC.

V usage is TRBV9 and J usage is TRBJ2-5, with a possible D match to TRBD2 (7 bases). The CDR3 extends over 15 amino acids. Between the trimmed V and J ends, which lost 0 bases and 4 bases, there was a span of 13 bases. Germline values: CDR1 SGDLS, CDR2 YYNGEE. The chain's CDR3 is CASSVGGASGETQYF. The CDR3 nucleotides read TGTGCCAGCAGCGTAGGGGGGGCTAGCGGAGAGACCCAGTACTTC.

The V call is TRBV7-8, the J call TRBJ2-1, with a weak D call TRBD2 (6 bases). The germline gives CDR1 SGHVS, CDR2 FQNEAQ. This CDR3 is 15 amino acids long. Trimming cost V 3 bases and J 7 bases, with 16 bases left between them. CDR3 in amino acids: CASSLVGSAGNEQFF. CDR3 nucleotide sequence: TGTGCCAGCAGCTTGGTTGGTAGCGCGGGAAATGAGCAGTTCTTC.

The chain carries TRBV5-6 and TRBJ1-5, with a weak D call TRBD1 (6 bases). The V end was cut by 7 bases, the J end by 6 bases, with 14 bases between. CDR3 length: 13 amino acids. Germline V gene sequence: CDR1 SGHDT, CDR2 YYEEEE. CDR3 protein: CASCYREGQPQHF. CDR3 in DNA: TGTGCCAGCTGCTACAGGGAGGGTCAGCCCCAGCATTTT.

The CDR3 loop is CATSRLEGRAEAFF. In DNA form, the CDR3 reads TGTGCCACCAGCAGATTGGAGGGGAGGGCTGAAGCTTTCTTT. This chain links TRBV15 with TRBJ1-1, with D possibly TRBD1 on 5 matching bases. V lost 2 bases, J lost 6 bases, and 13 bases lay in between. Germline CDR1 is LNHNV and CDR2 is YYDKDF (reference sequence). This CDR3 contains 14 residues.

CDR3: CAISEQTTGQFF. The CDR3 DNA follows: TGTGCCATCAGTGAACAAACCACGGGGCAGTTCTTC. The J gene is TRBJ2-1, the V gene TRBV10-3; D is ambiguous. CDR1 ENHRY and CDR2 SYGVKD come from the germline V gene. Trimming pared 3 bases from V and 12 bases from J, leaving 12 bases between. This CDR3 is 12 amino acids long.

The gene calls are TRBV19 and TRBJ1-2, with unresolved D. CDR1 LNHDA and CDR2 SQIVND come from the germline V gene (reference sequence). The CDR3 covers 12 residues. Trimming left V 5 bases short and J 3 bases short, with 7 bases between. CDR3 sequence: CASSQQDYGYTF. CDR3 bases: TGTGCCAGTAGTCAGCAAGACTATGGCTACACCTTC.

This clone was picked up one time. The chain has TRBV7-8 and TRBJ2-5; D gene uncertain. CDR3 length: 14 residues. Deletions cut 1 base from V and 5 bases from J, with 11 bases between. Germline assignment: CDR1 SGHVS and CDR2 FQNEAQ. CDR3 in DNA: TGTGCCAGCAGCTTAGTCGCGGCTCGTGAGACCCAGTACTTC. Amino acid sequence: CASSLVAARETQYF.

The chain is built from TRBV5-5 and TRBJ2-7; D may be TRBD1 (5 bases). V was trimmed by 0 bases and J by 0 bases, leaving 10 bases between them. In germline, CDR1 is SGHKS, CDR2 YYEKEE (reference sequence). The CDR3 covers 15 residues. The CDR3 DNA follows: TGTGCCAGCAGCTTGGGGACACTGAGCTCCTACGAGCAGTACTTC. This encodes CASSLGTLSSYEQYF.

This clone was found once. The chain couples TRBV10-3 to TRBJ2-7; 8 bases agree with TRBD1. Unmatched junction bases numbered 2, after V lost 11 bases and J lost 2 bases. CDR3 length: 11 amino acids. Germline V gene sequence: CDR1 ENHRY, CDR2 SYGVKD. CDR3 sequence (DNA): TGTGCCTCAGGGGGCACCTACGAGCAGTACTTC. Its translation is CASGGTYEQYF.

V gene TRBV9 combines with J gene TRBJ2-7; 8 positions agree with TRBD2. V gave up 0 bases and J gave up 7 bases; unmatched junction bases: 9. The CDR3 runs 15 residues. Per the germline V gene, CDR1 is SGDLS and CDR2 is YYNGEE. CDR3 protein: CASSVDGLAFGEQYF. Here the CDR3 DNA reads TGTGCCAGCAGCGTAGATGGACTAGCTTTCGGGGAGCAGTACTTC.

As DNA, the CDR3 is TGTGCCAGCTCACCAGAGGGGAATCAGCCCCAGCATTTT. Translation: CASSPEGNQPQHF. J is TRBJ1-5 and V is TRBV18; a weak D match, TRBD1 (5 bases). Trimming took 2 bases from V and 4 from J, leaving 6 bases between them. Looked up from germline, CDR1 is KGHSH and CDR2 is LQKENI. The CDR3 spans 13 residues.

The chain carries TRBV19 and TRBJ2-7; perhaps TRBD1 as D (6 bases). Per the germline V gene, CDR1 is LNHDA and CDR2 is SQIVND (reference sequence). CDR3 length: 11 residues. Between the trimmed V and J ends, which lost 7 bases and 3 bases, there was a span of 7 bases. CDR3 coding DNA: TGTGCCAGTAAGGACAGCTACGAGCAGTACTTC. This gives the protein CASKDSYEQYF.